This passage covers 24 T cell receptor beta chains from one sample sequenced in a study of blood T cells in healthy people across ages. The use of a sample-barcoded 5' primer and a J-beta primer mix characterized a second PCR of about 6 to 12 cycles. TCRdb recomputed calls from the 5' RACE reads with MiXCR, one row per CDR3 protein. The sample yields hundreds of thousands of distinct CDR3 sequences, about 25% seen once. Separately, the same data were catalogued under a study of T cells of mothers and their children.

The specimen sequenced was blood. Receptors originate from a boy between 10 and 17 years old in good health.

The V and J genes are TRBV28 and TRBJ2-7; a possible D gene is TRBD1 (6 bases). CDR3 length equals 14 residues. Per the germline V gene, CDR1 is MDHEN and CDR2 is SYDVKM. The V gene lost 4 bases and the J gene lost 2 bases, with 12 bases spanning the gap. The CDR3 region is CASSYQGTPYEQYF. CDR3 DNA sequence: TGTGCCAGCAGTTATCAGGGGACCCCCTACGAGCAGTACTTC.

The chain uses TRBV7-9 and TRBJ1-4; D not certain. Germline CDR1 SEHNR, CDR2 FQNEAQ (reference sequence). Deletions cut 3 bases from V and 8 bases from J, with 10 bases between. This CDR3 is built from 13 residues. DNA for the CDR3: TGTGCCAGCAGCTTTGGCCTCCGAGAAAAACTGTTTTTT. Residues: CASSFGLREKLFF.

This clonotype was seen repeatedly, ten times or more. V gene TRBV4-2 combines with J gene TRBJ2-5, with 10 bases matching TRBD2. CDR3 length: 18 amino acids. Germline V CDR1 and CDR2: LGHNA, YNFKEQ. Losses at the gene ends were 0 bases for V and 4 bases for J; bases not matched to a gene: 11. The CDR3 DNA follows: TGTGCCAGCAGCCAAGATTTAACCAGGACTAGCGGTTCAGAGACCCAGTACTTC. It codes for CASSQDLTRTSGSETQYF.

This clonotype showed up just a few times. The chain employs TRBV7-3 and TRBJ2-1; TRBD1 agrees at 8 bases. The germline gives CDR1 SGHTA, CDR2 FQGTGA. J was trimmed by 2 bases and V by 5 bases; bases with no gene match: 5. The CDR3 loop spans 15 amino acids. CDR3 residues: CASSAGGDAYNEQFF. DNA for the CDR3: TGTGCCAGCAGCGCAGGGGGCGACGCCTACAATGAGCAGTTCTTC.

The chain carries TRBV4-1 and TRBJ2-4; no clear D. Trimming removed 1 base at V and 0 bases at J, with 10 bases between. Germline loops: CDR1 MGHRA, CDR2 YSYEKL. This CDR3 has 16 residues. CDR3 residues: CASSQVATLAKNIQYF. Written as DNA, the CDR3 is TGCGCCAGCAGCCAAGTGGCTACACTAGCCAAAAACATTCAGTACTTC.

This clonotype appeared a few times. This chain connects TRBV28 to TRBJ1-5, with D maybe TRBD1 (6 bases). CDR1 MDHEN and CDR2 SYDVKM come from the germline V gene. The CDR3 is made up of 14 amino acids. The V end lost 6 bases, the J end lost 4 bases, and 13 bases lay between the germline ends. The CDR3 region has the DNA TGTGCCAGCAGATTTGGAACAGGGAATCAGCCCCAGCATTTT. As protein: CASRFGTGNQPQHF.

This clonotype was found a few times. The chain has TRBV3-1 and TRBJ2-1, with 13 bases lining up with TRBD2. The end of the DNA aligns better with TRBJ2-7, so the J call may be wrong. The germline V gene has CDR1 LGHDT and CDR2 YNNKEL (reference sequence). This CDR3 has 15 residues. The CDR3 is CASRELAGGRNEQYF. The CDR3 DNA reads as TGTGCCAGCAGGGAACTAGCGGGGGGGCGTAACGAGCAGTACTTC.

CDR3 region: CASSLNSFSGANVLTF. In nucleotides, the CDR3 is TGTGCCAGCAGTCTAAACAGCTTCTCTGGGGCCAACGTCCTGACTTTC. The chain links TRBV28 to TRBJ2-6; no firm D call. Trimming removed 5 bases from V and 0 bases from J, with 11 bases in between. The CDR3 has 16 residues. Germline V gene data show CDR1 as MDHEN and CDR2 as SYDVKM.

This chain links TRBV7-2 with TRBJ2-5; D may be TRBD2 (7 bases). The better agreement between TRBJ2-7 and the DNA end casts doubt on the J call. The CDR3 loop spans 16 amino acids. CDR1 is SGHTA and CDR2 is FQGNSA in the germline V gene. Here the CDR3 DNA reads TGTGCCAGCAGCTTAGGGACAGCGGGGAGTTCCTACGAGCAGTACTTC. It translates to CASSLGTAGSSYEQYF.

In this sample, this clonotype turned up a few times. The J gene is TRBJ1-2, the V gene TRBV7-9; no definite D call. This CDR3 is 16 amino acids long. V was cut by 2 bases and J by 1 base, with 14 bases left in between. Germline-derived CDR1 and CDR2 are SEHNR and FQNEAQ (reference sequence). The CDR3 loop is CASSLRSGQDNYGYTF. In DNA, the CDR3 is TGTGCCAGCAGCTTAAGGTCTGGCCAAGATAACTATGGCTACACCTTC.

The table lists this clonotype with a count of one. This rearrangement joins TRBV5-1 to TRBJ1-6; D perhaps matches TRBD1 (5 bases). The CDR3 is made up of 12 amino acids. V was clipped by 8 bases and J by 10 bases, with 13 bases between them. Per the germline V gene, CDR1 is SGHRS and CDR2 is YFSETQ. CDR3 bases: TGCGCCAGTAGATCCGGGGCCTCACCCCTCCACTTT. Its translation is CASRSGASPLHF.

The rearrangement joins TRBV9 to TRBJ2-3; 9 bases map to TRBD1. Per the germline V gene, CDR1 is SGDLS and CDR2 is YYNGEE. The CDR3 consists of 18 residues. The J segment lost 2 bases and the V segment lost 3 bases, leaving 13 bases of the junction unmatched. The CDR3, as DNA: TGTGCCAGCAGCGAGCGATACCGACAGGGGGGCCCCACAGATACGCAGTATTTT. Protein: CASSERYRQGGPTDTQYF.

The rearrangement uses TRBV10-2 and TRBJ1-4; weak D call: TRBD1 (5 bases). The germline V gene has CDR1 WSHSY and CDR2 SAAADI. The ends were cut back, 8 bases at V and 7 bases at J, with 17 bases in the middle. This CDR3 spans 14 amino acids. CDR3 region: CASSRGEDSEKLFF. The CDR3, as DNA: TGCGCCAGCTCTAGAGGGGAGGATAGTGAAAAACTGTTTTTT.

This clonotype was seen more than once but under ten times. J is TRBJ1-3 and V is TRBV5-6; D remains unclear. This CDR3 comprises 13 residues. Trimming left V 0 bases short and J 6 bases short, with 7 bases between. CDR1 SGHDT and CDR2 YYEEEE come from the germline V gene. Here the CDR3 reads CASSLAVENTIYF. DNA for the CDR3: TGTGCCAGCAGCTTGGCCGTGGAAAACACCATATATTTT.

This rearrangement joins TRBV9 to TRBJ2-2; weak D call: TRBD2 (5 bases). This CDR3 region has 14 residues. Germline V gene sequence: CDR1 SGDLS, CDR2 YYNGEE. Deletions cut 4 bases from V and 4 bases from J, with 11 bases between. CDR3: CASSISVFTGELFF. The CDR3 DNA follows: TGTGCCAGCAGCATTAGCGTATTCACCGGGGAGCTGTTTTTT.

This clonotype has a handful of counts. This chain connects TRBV28 to TRBJ2-5, with D hard to call. The J call may be mistaken, given a closer DNA end match to TRBJ2-7. The CDR3 consists of 14 residues. Germline V gives CDR1 MDHEN, CDR2 SYDVKM. DNA for the CDR3: TGTGCCAGCAGTTTAGGCTTAGGCTCCGGCGAGCAGTACTTC. This codes for CASSLGLGSGEQYF.

The chain combines TRBV10-3 with TRBJ2-1; a possible D gene is TRBD1 (5 bases). CDR1 is ENHRY and CDR2 is SYGVKD in the germline V gene. V lost 6 bases, J lost 2 bases, and 8 bases lay in between. The CDR3 spans 13 residues. The CDR3 region is CAIRGAAYNEQFF. CDR3 coding DNA: TGTGCCATCAGAGGGGCGGCCTACAATGAGCAGTTCTTC.

The rearrangement uses TRBV28 and TRBJ1-4; D might be TRBD1 (5 bases). The germline gives CDR1 MDHEN, CDR2 SYDVKM. This CDR3 is 13 amino acids long. The V and J ends lost 8 bases and 6 bases respectively, with 13 bases between them. The CDR3 loop reads CASPLGGDEKLFF. The CDR3 bases are TGTGCCAGCCCATTAGGAGGGGATGAAAAACTGTTTTTT.

The chain is built from TRBV5-1 and TRBJ1-1; the match to TRBD1 covers 9 bases. Trimming took 4 bases from V and 2 from J; bases not matched to a gene: 6. Per germline, CDR1 SGHRS and CDR2 YFSETQ. This CDR3 spans 15 amino acids. DNA for the CDR3: TGCGCCAGCAGCCCCGGGACAGGGTACAACACTGAAGCTTTCTTT. Translated, it gives CASSPGTGYNTEAFF. Based on the CDR3 plus reference TRBV5-1 and TRBJ1-1, the full variable domain is KAGVTQTPRYLIKTRGQQVTLSCSPISGHRSVSWYQQTPGQGLQFLFEYFSETQRNKGNFPGRFSGRQFSNSRSEMNVSTLELGDSALYLCASSPGTGYNTEAFFGQGTRLTVV.

The chain recombines TRBV3-1 with TRBJ1-4; 10 nucleotides agree with TRBD1. The germline V gene encodes CDR1 LGHDT and CDR2 YNNKEL (reference sequence). V trimming: 5 bases; J trimming: 5 bases; junction bases outside the gene matches: 8. The CDR3 has 16 residues. The CDR3 coding sequence is TGTGCCAGCAGCTACCGGGACAGGGGCAAGAATGAAAAACTGTTTTTT. This translates into CASSYRDRGKNEKLFF. Full variable domain (outside the CDR3, taken from reference TRBV3-1 and TRBJ1-4): DTAVSQTPKYLVTQMGNDKSIKCEQNLGHDTMYWYKQDSKKFLKIMFSYNNKELIINETVPNRFSPKSPDKAHLNLHINSLELGDSAVYFCASSYRDRGKNEKLFFGSGTQLSVL.

V and J are TRBV6-4 and TRBJ2-1; tentatively, D is TRBD1 (6 bases). This CDR3 is 12 amino acids long. The germline gives CDR1 MRHNA, CDR2 SNTAGT. The ends were cut back, 9 bases at V and 4 bases at J, with 10 bases in the middle. The CDR3 loop reads CARKQGYNEQFF. The CDR3, as DNA: TGTGCCAGGAAACAGGGTTACAATGAGCAGTTCTTC.

This chain joins TRBV7-2 and TRBJ2-7; 9 bases align to TRBD2. The CDR3 covers 16 residues. Trimming took 1 base from V and 3 from J; bases not matched to a gene: 7. In germline, CDR1 is SGHTA, CDR2 FQGNSA. The CDR3 bases are TGTGCCAGCAGCTTAGGTCGACTAGCGGATTTCTACGAGCAGTACTTC. Translation: CASSLGRLADFYEQYF.

This clonotype occurred a few times. The chain joins TRBV7-2 to TRBJ2-1, with 7 bases lining up with TRBD2. There are 14 residues in the CDR3. Germline V CDR1 and CDR2: SGHTA, FQGNSA. Trimming cost V 7 bases and J 9 bases; bases outside gene matches: 12. In nucleotides, the CDR3 is TGTGCCAGCACCTCTCAGGGAGGGCCGGGTGAGCAGTTCTTC. It is translated as CASTSQGGPGEQFF.

This clonotype was seen a handful of times. The rearrangement uses TRBV15 and TRBJ1-2; the D gene is possibly TRBD1 (5 bases). CDR3 length: 14 residues. Germline CDR1 and CDR2: LNHNV and YYDKDF (reference sequence). V dropped 1 base and J dropped 5 bases, with 11 bases sitting between them. The CDR3 sequence: CATSRGGTEYGYTF. Here the CDR3 DNA reads TGTGCCACCAGCAGAGGGGGGACTGAATATGGCTACACCTTC. Together with reference TRBV15 and TRBJ1-2, the CDR3 gives the full variable domain: DAMVIQNPRYQVTQFGKPVTLSCSQTLNHNVMYWYQQKSSQAPKLLFHYYDKDFNNEADTPDNFQSRRPNTSFCFLDIRSPGLGDTAMYLCATSRGGTEYGYTFGSGTRLTVV.